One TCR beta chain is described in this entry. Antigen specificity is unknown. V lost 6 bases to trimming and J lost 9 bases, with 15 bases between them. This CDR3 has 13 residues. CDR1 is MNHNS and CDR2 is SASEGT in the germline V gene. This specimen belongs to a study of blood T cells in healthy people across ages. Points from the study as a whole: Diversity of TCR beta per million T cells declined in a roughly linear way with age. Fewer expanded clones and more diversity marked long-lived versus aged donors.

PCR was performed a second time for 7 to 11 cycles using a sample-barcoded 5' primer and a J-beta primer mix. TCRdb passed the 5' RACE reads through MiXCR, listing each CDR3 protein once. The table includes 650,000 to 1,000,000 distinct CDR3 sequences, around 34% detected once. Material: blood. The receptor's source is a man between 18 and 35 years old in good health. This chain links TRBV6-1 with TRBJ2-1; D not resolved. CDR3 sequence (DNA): TGTGCCAGCAGACCCCCAAAGGAGCTTGAGCAGTTCTTC. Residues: CASRPPKELEQFF.